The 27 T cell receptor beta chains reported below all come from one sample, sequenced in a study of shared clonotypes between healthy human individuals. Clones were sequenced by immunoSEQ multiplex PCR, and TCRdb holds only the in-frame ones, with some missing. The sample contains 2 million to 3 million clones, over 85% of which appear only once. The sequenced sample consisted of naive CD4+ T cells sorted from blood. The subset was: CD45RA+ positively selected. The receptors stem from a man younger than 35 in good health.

CDR3 residues: CASSPGTQLPYEQYF. In nucleotides, the CDR3 is TGTGCCAGCAGCCCCGGGACCCAGCTCCCTTACGAGCAGTACTTC. The rearrangement uses TRBV9 and TRBJ2-7, with D perhaps being TRBD1 or TRBD2 (5 bases each). Per the germline V gene, CDR1 is SGDLS and CDR2 is YYNGEE. The CDR3 loop spans 15 amino acids. Trimming took 4 bases from V and 4 from J, leaving 18 bases between them.

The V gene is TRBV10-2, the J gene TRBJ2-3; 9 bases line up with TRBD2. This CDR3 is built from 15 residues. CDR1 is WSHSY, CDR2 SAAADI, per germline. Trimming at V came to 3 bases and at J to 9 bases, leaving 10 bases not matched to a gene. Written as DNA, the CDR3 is TGCGCCAGCAGTGATAGTTGGGGACTAGCACGGACGCAGTATTTT. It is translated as CASSDSWGLARTQYF.

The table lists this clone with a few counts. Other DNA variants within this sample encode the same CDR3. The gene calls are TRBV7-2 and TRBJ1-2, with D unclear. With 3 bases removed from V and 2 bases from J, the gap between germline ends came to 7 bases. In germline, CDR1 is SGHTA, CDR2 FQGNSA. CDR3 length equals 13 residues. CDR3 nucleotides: TGTGCCAGCAGCTTCACGTCCAACTATGGCTACACCTTC. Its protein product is CASSFTSNYGYTF. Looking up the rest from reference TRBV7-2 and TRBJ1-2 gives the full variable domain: GAGVSQSPSNKVTEKGKDVELRCDPISGHTALYWYRQSLGQGLEFLIYFQGNSAPDKSGLPSDRFSAERTGGSVSTLTIQRTQQEDSAVYLCASSFTSNYGYTFGSGTRLTVV.

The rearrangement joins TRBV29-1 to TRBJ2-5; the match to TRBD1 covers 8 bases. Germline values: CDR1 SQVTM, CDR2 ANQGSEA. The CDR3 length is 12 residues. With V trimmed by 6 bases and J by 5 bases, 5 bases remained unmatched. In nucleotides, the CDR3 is TGCAGCGTGACAGGGGTAACGGAGACCCAGTACTTC. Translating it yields CSVTGVTETQYF.

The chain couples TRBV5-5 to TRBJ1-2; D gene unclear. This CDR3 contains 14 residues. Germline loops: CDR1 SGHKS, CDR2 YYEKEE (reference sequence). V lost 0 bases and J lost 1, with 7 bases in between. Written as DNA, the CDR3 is TGTGCCAGCAGCTTGGTAGCAGATAACTATGGCTACACCTTC. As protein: CASSLVADNYGYTF.

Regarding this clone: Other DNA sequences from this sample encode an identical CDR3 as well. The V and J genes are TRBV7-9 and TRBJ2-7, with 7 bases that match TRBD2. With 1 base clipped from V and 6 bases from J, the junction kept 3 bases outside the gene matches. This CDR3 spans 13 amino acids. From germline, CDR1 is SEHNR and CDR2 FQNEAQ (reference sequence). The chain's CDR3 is CASSLEGRGEQYF. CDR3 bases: TGTGCCAGCAGCTTAGAGGGGAGGGGCGAGCAGTACTTC. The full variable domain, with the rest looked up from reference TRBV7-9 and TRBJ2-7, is DTGVSQNPRHKITKRGQNVTFRCDPISEHNRLYWYRQTLGQGPEFLTYFQNEAQLEKSRLLSDRFSAERPKGSFSTLEIQRTEQGDSAMYLCASSLEGRGEQYFGPGTRLTVT.

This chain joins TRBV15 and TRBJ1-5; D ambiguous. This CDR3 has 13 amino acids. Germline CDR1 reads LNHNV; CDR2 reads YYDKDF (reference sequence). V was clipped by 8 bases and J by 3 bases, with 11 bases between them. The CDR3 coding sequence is TGTGCCACCGGTACGCAGGACAATCAGCCCCAGCATTTT. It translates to CATGTQDNQPQHF.

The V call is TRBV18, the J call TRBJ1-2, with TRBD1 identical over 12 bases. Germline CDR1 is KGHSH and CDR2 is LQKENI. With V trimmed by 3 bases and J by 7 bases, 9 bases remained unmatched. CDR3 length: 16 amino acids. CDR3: CASSPAGTGGSFGYTF. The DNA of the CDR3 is TGTGCCAGCTCACCGGCCGGGACAGGGGGCAGTTTTGGCTACACCTTC.

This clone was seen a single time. CDR3 coding DNA: TGTGCCTGGGCGACTTGGACTGGACAGGGGGGAGGACAGCCCCAGCATTTT. It specifies CAWATWTGQGGGQPQHF. This chain joins TRBV30 and TRBJ1-5; TRBD1 agrees at 10 bases. CDR3 length: 17 residues. After removal of 5 bases from V and 7 bases from J, the junction contained 17 bases not matched to a gene. CDR1 and CDR2 (germline): GTSNPN, SVGIG (reference sequence).

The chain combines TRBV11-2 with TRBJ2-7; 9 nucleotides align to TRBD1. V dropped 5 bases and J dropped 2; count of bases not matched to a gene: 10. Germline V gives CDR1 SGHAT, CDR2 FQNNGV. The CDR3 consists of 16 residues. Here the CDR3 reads CASSARGTGLTYEQYF. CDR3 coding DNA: TGTGCCAGCAGCGCGCGTGGGACAGGGCTTACCTACGAGCAGTACTTC.

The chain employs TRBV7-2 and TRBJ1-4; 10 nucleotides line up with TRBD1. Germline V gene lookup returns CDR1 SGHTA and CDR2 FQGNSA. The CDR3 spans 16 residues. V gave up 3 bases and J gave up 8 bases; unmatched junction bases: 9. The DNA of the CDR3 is TGTGCCAGCAGCTTTTTGATGACAGGGGGCGGCGAAAAACTGTTTTTT. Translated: CASSFLMTGGGEKLFF.

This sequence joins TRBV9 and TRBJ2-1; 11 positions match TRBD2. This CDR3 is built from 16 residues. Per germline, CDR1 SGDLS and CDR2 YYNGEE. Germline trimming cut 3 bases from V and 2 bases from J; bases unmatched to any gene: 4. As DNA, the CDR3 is TGTGCCAGCAGCGCCCGTAGCGGGGGGGCCTACAATGAGCAGTTCTTC. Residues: CASSARSGGAYNEQFF.

The CDR3 DNA follows: TGTGCCAGCAGCTTAGCCCTGACAGGGCGAGGCTACACCTTC. It translates to CASSLALTGRGYTF. The chain combines TRBV7-2 with TRBJ1-2; 7 bases line up with TRBD1. V gave up 0 bases and J gave up 8 bases; unmatched junction bases: 6. Germline-derived CDR1 and CDR2 are SGHTA and FQGNSA. The CDR3 loop spans 14 amino acids.

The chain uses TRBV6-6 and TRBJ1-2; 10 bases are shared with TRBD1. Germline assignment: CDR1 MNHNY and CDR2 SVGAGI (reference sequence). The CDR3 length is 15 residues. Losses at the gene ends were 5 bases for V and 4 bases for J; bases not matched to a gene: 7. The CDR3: CASSKPGQGTYGYTF. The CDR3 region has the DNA TGTGCCAGCAGTAAACCGGGACAGGGGACCTATGGCTACACCTTC.

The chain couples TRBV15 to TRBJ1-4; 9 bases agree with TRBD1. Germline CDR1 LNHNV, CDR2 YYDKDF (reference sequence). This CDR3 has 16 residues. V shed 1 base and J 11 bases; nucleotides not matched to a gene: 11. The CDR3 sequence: CATSRGTGTGLEKLFF. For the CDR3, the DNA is TGTGCCACCAGCAGAGGGACCGGGACAGGGTTAGAGAAACTGTTTTTT.

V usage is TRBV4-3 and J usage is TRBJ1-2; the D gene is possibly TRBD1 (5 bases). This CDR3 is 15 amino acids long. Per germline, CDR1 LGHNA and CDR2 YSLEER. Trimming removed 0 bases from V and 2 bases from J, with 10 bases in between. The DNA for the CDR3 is TGCGCCAGCAGCCAAGAAAGTGGGGGGAACTATGGCTACACCTTC. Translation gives CASSQESGGNYGYTF.

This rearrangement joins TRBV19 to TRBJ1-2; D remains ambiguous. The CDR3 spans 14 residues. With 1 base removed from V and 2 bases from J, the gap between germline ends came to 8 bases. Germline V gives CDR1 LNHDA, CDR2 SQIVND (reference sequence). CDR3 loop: CASSIGSTNYGYTF. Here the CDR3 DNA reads TGTGCCAGTAGTATAGGCAGCACAAACTATGGCTACACCTTC.

The CDR3 loop reads CASSEALGGPYEQYF. CDR3 nucleotides: TGTGCCAGCAGTGAAGCGCTGGGTGGCCCCTACGAGCAGTACTTC. The rearrangement links TRBV6-1 to TRBJ2-7, with unresolved D. The CDR3 sequence is 15 residues long. Germline CDR1 reads MNHNS; CDR2 reads SASEGT. V gave up 0 bases and J gave up 2 bases, with 11 bases separating them.

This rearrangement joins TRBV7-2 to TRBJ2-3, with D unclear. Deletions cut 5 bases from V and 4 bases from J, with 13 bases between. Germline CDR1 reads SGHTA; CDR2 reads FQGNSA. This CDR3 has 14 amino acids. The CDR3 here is CASSVQILPDTQYF. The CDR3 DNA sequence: TGTGCCAGCAGCGTACAGATTCTACCAGATACGCAGTATTTT.

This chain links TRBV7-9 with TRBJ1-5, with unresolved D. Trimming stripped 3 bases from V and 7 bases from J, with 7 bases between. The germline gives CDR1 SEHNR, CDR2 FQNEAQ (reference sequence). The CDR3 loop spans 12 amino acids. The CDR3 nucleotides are TGTGCCAGCAGCTTGGAAGAGCAGCCCCAGCATTTT. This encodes CASSLEEQPQHF.

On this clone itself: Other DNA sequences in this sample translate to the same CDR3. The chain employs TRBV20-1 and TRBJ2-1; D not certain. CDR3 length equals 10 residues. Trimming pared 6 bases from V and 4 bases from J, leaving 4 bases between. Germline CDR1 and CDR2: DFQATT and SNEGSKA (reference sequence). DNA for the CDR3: TGCAGTGCCACTTACAATGAGCAGTTCTTC. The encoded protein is CSATYNEQFF.

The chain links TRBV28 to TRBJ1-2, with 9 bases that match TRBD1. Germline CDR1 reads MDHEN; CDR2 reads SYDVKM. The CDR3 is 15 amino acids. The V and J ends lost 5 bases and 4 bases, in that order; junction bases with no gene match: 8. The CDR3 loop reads CASSTPQGAIYGYTF. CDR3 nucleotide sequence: TGTGCCAGCAGTACCCCACAGGGGGCCATCTATGGCTACACCTTC.

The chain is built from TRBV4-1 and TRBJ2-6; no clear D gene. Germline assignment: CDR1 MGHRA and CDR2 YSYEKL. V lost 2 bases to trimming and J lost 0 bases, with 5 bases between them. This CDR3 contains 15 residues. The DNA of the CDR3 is TGCGCCAGCAGCCAACCCCCCTCTGGGGCCAACGTCCTGACTTTC. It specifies CASSQPPSGANVLTF.

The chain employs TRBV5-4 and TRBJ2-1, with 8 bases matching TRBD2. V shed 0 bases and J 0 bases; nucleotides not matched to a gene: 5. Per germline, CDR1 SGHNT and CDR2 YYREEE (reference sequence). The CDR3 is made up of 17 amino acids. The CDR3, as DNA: TGTGCCAGCAGCTTGGGTAGCGGGACCTCCTCCTACAATGAGCAGTTCTTC. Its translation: CASSLGSGTSSYNEQFF.

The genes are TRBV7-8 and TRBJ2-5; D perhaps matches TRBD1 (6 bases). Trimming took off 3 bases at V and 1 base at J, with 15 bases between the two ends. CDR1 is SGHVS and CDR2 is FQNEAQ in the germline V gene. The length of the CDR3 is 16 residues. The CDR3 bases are TGTGCCAGCAGCTTGGACAGATTAAGCCTCCAAGAGACCCAGTACTTC. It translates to CASSLDRLSLQETQYF.

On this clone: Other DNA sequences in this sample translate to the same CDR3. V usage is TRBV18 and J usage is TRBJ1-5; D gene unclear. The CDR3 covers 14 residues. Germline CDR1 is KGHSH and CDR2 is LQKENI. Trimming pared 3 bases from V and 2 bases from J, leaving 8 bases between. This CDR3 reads CASSPGSGNQPQHF. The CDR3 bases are TGTGCCAGCTCACCGGGCTCAGGCAATCAGCCCCAGCATTTT.

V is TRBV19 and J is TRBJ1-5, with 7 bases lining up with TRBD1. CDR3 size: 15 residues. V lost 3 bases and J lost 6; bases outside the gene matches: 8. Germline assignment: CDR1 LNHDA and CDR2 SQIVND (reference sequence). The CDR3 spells CASSIGQVGGQPQHF. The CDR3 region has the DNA TGTGCCAGTAGTATCGGACAGGTTGGAGGTCAGCCCCAGCATTTT.